This T cell receptor beta chain came from a study of OX40 agonist ivuxolimab in advanced cancers. Across the study: An anti-OX40 (CD134) antibody with agonistic activity, ivuxolimab, was administered to patients. Ivuxolimab was delivered to patients intravenously every 2 weeks at doses spanning 0.01 to 10 mg/kg. Past anti-PD-1, anti-PD-L1 or anti-CTLA-4 therapy was accepted, and 40% to 45% had received some. The study's findings and limits: Among T cells, CD8+ cells averaged more expanded clones than CD4+ cells.

About this clone: The antigen is undetermined.

V lost 7 bases and J lost 2, with 11 bases in between. The CDR3 is 13 amino acids. Germline loops: CDR1 SNHLY, CDR2 FYNNEI. Generated by immunoSEQ multiplex PCR, the TCRdb table keeps only in-frame clones and is missing some. The sample holds around 94,000 clones, 80% to 95% seen once. The clonotype was recovered from an adult with an advanced solid tumor such as melanoma, head and neck, liver or kidney cancer. The chain recombines TRBV2 with TRBJ2-5; TRBD1 or TRBD2 may be the D gene (5 bases each). The input for sequencing was CD4+ or CD8+ T cells sorted from blood, taken in a trial of the OX40 agonist ivuxolimab. In nucleotides, the CDR3 is TGTGCCAGCATGAGGGACGGTCAAGAGACCCAGTACTTC. It specifies CASMRDGQETQYF.